These 32 T cell receptor beta chains share one sample of origin, sequenced in a study of T cell responses to AZD1222 COVID-19 vaccine. The assay was immunoSEQ multiplex PCR, and TCRdb's table has in-frame clones only and misses some. The sample yields over 45,000 clones, more than 70% seen once. Sequences were derived from peripheral blood, sampled 28 days after the second AZD1222 dose. The origin of the receptors is an adult who received the AZD1222 COVID-19 vaccine.

This clone occurred a few times. The CDR3 DNA reads TGTGCCAGCTCACCCTTAAGACTAGCGGGTAAAGAGACCCAGTACTTC. Translation: CASSPLRLAGKETQYF. The chain joins TRBV18 to TRBJ2-5; TRBD2 agrees at 10 bases. Unmatched junction bases numbered 7, after V lost 3 bases and J lost 3 bases. Per germline, CDR1 KGHSH and CDR2 LQKENI. The CDR3 is 16 residues long.

This rearrangement joins TRBV25-1 to TRBJ2-2; unclear D gene. The CDR3 totals 12 residues. Germline CDR1 MGHDK, CDR2 SYGVNS. V was pared by 3 bases and J by 6 bases, with 5 bases between. DNA of the CDR3: TGTGCCAGCAGTGAGATGGCCGGGGAGCTGTTTTTT. This encodes CASSEMAGELFF.

The genes are TRBV6-5 and TRBJ1-6; D possibly corresponds to TRBD1 (5 bases). Trimming removed 4 bases from V and 9 bases from J, with 7 bases in between. Germline values: CDR1 MNHEY, CDR2 SVGAGI. The CDR3 loop spans 12 amino acids. This chain's CDR3 is CASSFTGSPLHF. In DNA, the CDR3 is TGTGCCAGCAGTTTCACAGGTTCACCCCTCCACTTT.

This clone was counted a single time. The chain has TRBV21-1 and TRBJ2-7; the D call of TRBD2 is as the table states it, not checked on the DNA. TRBV21-1 is given as a pseudogene. CDR3 length: 16 amino acids. The CDR3 nucleotides read TGTGCCAGCAGCAAAGCGTGGCTAGCCCCTCTCGGCGAGCAGTACTTC. Amino acid sequence: CASSKAWLAPLGEQYF.

The chain joins TRBV3-1 (or the pseudogene TRBV3-2) to TRBJ2-7; D is perhaps TRBD2 (6 bases). In germline, CDR1 is LGHDT, CDR2 YNNKEL (reference sequence). CDR3 length: 15 residues. The V gene lost 0 bases and the J gene lost 0 bases, with 9 bases spanning the gap. The chain's CDR3 is CASSQEPGSSYEQYF. CDR3 in DNA: TGTGCCAGCAGCCAAGAACCCGGGAGCTCCTACGAGCAGTACTTC.

The chain combines TRBV18 with TRBJ1-4, with a possible D match to TRBD1 (5 bases). V shed 6 bases and J shed 1 base, with 12 bases lying between them. Germline V gene sequence: CDR1 KGHSH, CDR2 LQKENI. This CDR3 contains 15 residues. CDR3 nucleotide sequence: TGTGCCAGCTCTAAGGAAACAGGAACTAATGAAAAACTGTTTTTT. Residues: CASSKETGTNEKLFF.

The chain has TRBV4-2 and TRBJ2-7; TRBD2 matches at 8 bases. V trimming: 0 bases; J trimming: 0 bases; junction bases outside the gene matches: 10. Germline V gene data show CDR1 as LGHNA and CDR2 as YNFKEQ. This CDR3 has 18 residues. CDR3 nucleotide sequence: TGTGCCAGCAGCCAAGATTCTCGCGGGAGGCCACTCTCCTACGAGCAGTACTTC. It is translated as CASSQDSRGRPLSYEQYF.

The DNA of the CDR3 is TGTGCCAGCGAGGAGTTGGGCGCAGGTACGCAGTATTTT. This encodes CASEELGAGTQYF. This chain links TRBV9 with TRBJ2-3; the D is unclear. Germline CDR1 and CDR2: SGDLS and YYNGEE. The CDR3 is 13 amino acids. V gave up 7 bases and J gave up 8 bases, with 17 bases separating them.

The chain has TRBV15 and TRBJ1-1; TRBD1 is a possible D gene (6 bases). Germline V lookup: CDR1 LNHNV, CDR2 YYDKDF (reference sequence). This CDR3 comprises 14 residues. V gave up 3 bases and J gave up 2 bases, with 10 bases separating them. The CDR3: CATSRADSNTEAFF. The CDR3 DNA follows: TGTGCCACCAGCAGGGCGGACAGTAACACTGAAGCTTTCTTT.

This chain joins TRBV3-1 (or the pseudogene TRBV3-2) and TRBJ1-2, with a weak D call TRBD1 (6 bases). Trimming stripped 1 base from V and 5 bases from J, with 17 bases between. Germline CDR1 LGHDT, CDR2 YNNKEL (reference sequence). CDR3 length equals 16 residues. CDR3: CASSQARGRRYYGYTF. The CDR3 nucleotides are TGTGCCAGCAGCCAAGCCCGGGGGCGCCGATATTATGGCTACACCTTC.

J is TRBJ1-6 and V is TRBV5-1; D possibly corresponds to TRBD1 (6 bases). V dropped 4 bases and J dropped 6 bases, with 14 bases sitting between them. The CDR3 totals 15 residues. Germline-derived CDR1 and CDR2 are SGHRS and YFSETQ. CDR3 sequence (DNA): TGCGCCAGCAGCGTAAGACAGGCAACTAATTCACCCCTCCACTTT. Translating gives CASSVRQATNSPLHF.

The count of this clone is one. This rearrangement joins TRBV21-1 to TRBJ2-7; no DNA check was done on the table's D call, TRBD2. TRBV21-1 is tagged as a pseudogene. The CDR3 length is 15 residues. The CDR3 region has the DNA TGTGCCAGCAGCAAAGGGGGCGGGAGAATCTACGAGCAGTACTTC. It translates to CASSKGGGRIYEQYF.

The V call is TRBV7-6, the J call TRBJ2-1, with TRBD2 as a possible D gene (6 bases). Trimming removed 1 base at V and 8 bases at J, with 15 bases between. The CDR3 has 15 amino acids. Per the germline V gene, CDR1 is SGHVS and CDR2 is FNYEAQ. The CDR3, as DNA: TGTGCCAGCAGCTTAGAGGTCGGGAGTGTAGATGAGCAGTTCTTC. Its translation: CASSLEVGSVDEQFF.

This clone is a singleton in its sample. The rearrangement uses TRBV5-8 and TRBJ1-1; D is unclear. The CDR3 is 13 amino acids. CDR1 and CDR2 (germline): SGHTS, YDEGEE. V was clipped by 4 bases and J by 5 bases, with 12 bases between them. The CDR3 nucleotides are TGTGCCAGCAGCCTAGGCGGTAGGACTGAAGCTTTCTTT. The encoded protein is CASSLGGRTEAFF.

This clone was seen once. The V call is TRBV12-2, the J call TRBJ2-1; TRBD2 is taken as the D call from the table, unchecked against the DNA. TRBV12-2 is a documented pseudogene. The CDR3 has 17 residues. This CDR3 reads CASRLARGLADHNEQFF. CDR3 sequence (DNA): TGTGCAAGTCGCTTAGCGAGAGGACTAGCGGACCACAATGAGCAGTTCTTC.

This sequence joins TRBV6-5 and TRBJ1-2; D may be TRBD1 (5 bases). Germline V lookup: CDR1 MNHEY, CDR2 SVGAGI. The CDR3 has 14 residues. V gave up 7 bases and J gave up 3 bases, with 15 bases separating them. The CDR3 spells CASTSRVGDYGYTF. CDR3 DNA: TGTGCCAGCACCTCAAGGGTGGGGGACTATGGCTACACCTTC.

In its sample, this clone was seen a few times. The rearrangement joins TRBV5-4 to TRBJ2-2; TRBD2 aligns across 7 bases. CDR1 is SGHNT, CDR2 YYREEE, per germline (reference sequence). CDR3 length: 15 residues. J was trimmed by 7 bases and V by 0 bases; bases with no gene match: 6. CDR3 region: CASSLAGRTVGELFF. CDR3 in DNA: TGTGCCAGCAGCTTGGCCGGGAGGACCGTCGGGGAGCTGTTTTTT.

The chain couples TRBV6-5 to TRBJ1-4, with TRBD1 matching over 9 bases. Germline V gene lookup returns CDR1 MNHEY and CDR2 SVGAGI. The CDR3 covers 14 residues. The V and J ends lost 7 bases and 13 bases, in that order; junction bases with no gene match: 13. The DNA for the CDR3 is TGTGCCAGCACCGATCTCGTAACAGGGGGCGGACTGTTTTTT. This sequence encodes CASTDLVTGGGLFF.

This clone showed up just a few times. This chain links TRBV7-2 with TRBJ1-6; D might be TRBD1 (5 bases). In germline, CDR1 is SGHTA, CDR2 FQGNSA. V was cut by 5 bases and J by 4 bases, with 12 bases left in between. CDR3 size: 15 residues. The CDR3 spells CASSPRGAYNSPLHF. CDR3 coding DNA: TGTGCCAGCAGCCCCCGAGGGGCGTATAATTCACCCCTCCACTTT.

V and J are TRBV2 and TRBJ2-1; 11 positions agree with TRBD1. Germline V gene lookup returns CDR1 SNHLY and CDR2 FYNNEI. Trimming took 7 bases from V and 6 from J; bases not matched to a gene: 8. This CDR3 comprises 15 residues. The CDR3 spells CASTVGQGVVNEQFF. CDR3 nucleotides: TGTGCCAGCACCGTGGGACAGGGGGTTGTCAATGAGCAGTTCTTC.

This clone was counted once. The genes are TRBV7-2 and TRBJ2-1; D gene unclear. The CDR3 covers 15 residues. The germline CDR1 and CDR2 sequences are SGHTA and FQGNSA. The V gene lost 6 bases and the J gene lost 0 bases, with 12 bases spanning the gap. The CDR3: CASRQIKSSYNEQFF. DNA for the CDR3: TGTGCCAGCAGGCAGATTAAAAGCTCCTACAATGAGCAGTTCTTC.

The chain has TRBV11-3 and TRBJ2-5, with D unclear. Looked up from germline, CDR1 is SGHNT and CDR2 is YENEEA. The CDR3 is made up of 12 amino acids. V was trimmed by 3 bases and J by 5 bases, leaving 7 bases between them. The CDR3 DNA reads as TGTGCCAGCAGCTTTGACCCGGAGACCCAGTACTTC. This translates into CASSFDPETQYF. The variable domain in full, with the rest retrieved from reference TRBV11-3 and TRBJ2-5, is EAGVVQSPRYKIIEKKQPVAFWCNPISGHNTLYWYLQNLGQGPELLIRYENEEAVDDSQLPKDRFSAERLKGVDSTLKIQPAELGDSAVYLCASSFDPETQYFGPGTRLLVL.

This chain connects TRBV6-5 to TRBJ1-4; TRBD1 matches 7 bases. J gave up 4 bases and V 6 bases, and 5 bases lay outside the gene matches. The CDR3 is 14 residues long. Germline CDR1 and CDR2: MNHEY and SVGAGI. CDR3 amino acids: CASSGTVINEKLFF. CDR3 nucleotides: TGTGCCAGCAGCGGGACAGTGATTAATGAAAAACTGTTTTTT.

The rearrangement joins TRBV19 to TRBJ1-1, with a weak D call TRBD1 (5 bases). In germline, CDR1 is LNHDA, CDR2 SQIVND (reference sequence). The CDR3 is 14 residues long. V lost 4 bases and J lost 3, with 12 bases in between. The DNA of the CDR3 is TGTGCCAGTAGTACTGCAGGGAAGTACACTGAAGCTTTCTTT. Amino acids: CASSTAGKYTEAFF.

V and J are TRBV3-1 (or the pseudogene TRBV3-2) and TRBJ1-1; 9 nucleotides line up with TRBD1. In germline, CDR1 is LGHDT, CDR2 YNNKEL (reference sequence). The CDR3 length is 12 residues. J was trimmed by 10 bases and V by 7 bases; bases with no gene match: 7. CDR3 in DNA: TGTGCCAGCAACCACAGGGGGCAACGAGCTTTCTTT. It codes for CASNHRGQRAFF.

The gene calls are TRBV7-6 and TRBJ1-2; D remains ambiguous. The CDR3 runs to 15 residues. V lost 0 bases and J 0 bases, leaving 8 bases between the germline ends. From germline, CDR1 is SGHVS and CDR2 FNYEAQ. The CDR3 spells CASSLAEGSNYGYTF. The CDR3 DNA follows: TGTGCCAGCAGCTTAGCTGAGGGATCTAACTATGGCTACACCTTC.

The chain combines TRBV24-1 with TRBJ1-2; D perhaps matches TRBD1 (6 bases). The V end lost 6 bases, the J end lost 2 bases, and 9 bases lay between the germline ends. CDR1 and CDR2 (germline): KGHDR, SFDVKD. There are 13 residues in the CDR3. As DNA, the CDR3 is TGTGCCACCAGTAGGGGGGCGAACTATGGCTACACCTTC. This sequence encodes CATSRGANYGYTF.

The V call is TRBV27, the J call TRBJ2-7; TRBD1 aligns across 7 bases. Germline CDR1 and CDR2: MNHEY and SMNVEV (reference sequence). V lost 4 bases and J lost 2; bases outside the gene matches: 2. CDR3 size: 13 residues. The CDR3 DNA reads as TGTGCCAGCAGTTCGACAGGGCCCTACGAGCAGTACTTC. Its translation: CASSSTGPYEQYF.

The chain uses TRBV5-1 and TRBJ1-1, with 10 bases fitting TRBD1. The CDR3 is 15 residues long. CDR1 and CDR2 (germline): SGHRS, YFSETQ. After removal of 2 bases from V and 3 bases from J, the junction contained 4 bases not matched to a gene. This CDR3 is CASSLLGTGDTEAFF. CDR3 bases: TGCGCCAGCAGCTTACTCGGGACAGGGGACACTGAAGCTTTCTTT.

This clone has a single count. This sequence joins TRBV5-1 and TRBJ1-2; 8 bases fit TRBD1. The CDR3 contains 18 residues. After removal of 0 bases from V and 4 bases from J, the junction contained 14 bases not matched to a gene. Per the germline V gene, CDR1 is SGHRS and CDR2 is YFSETQ. The CDR3 bases are TGCGCCAGCAGCTTGGATGGGACAGGCCACGGGGCACTCTATGGCTACACCTTC. It encodes CASSLDGTGHGALYGYTF.

The V call is TRBV7-8, the J call TRBJ1-2; D might be TRBD1 (5 bases). The CDR3 has 14 amino acids. V was pared by 5 bases and J by 8 bases, with 18 bases between. Germline V gene lookup returns CDR1 SGHVS and CDR2 FQNEAQ. The DNA of the CDR3 is TGTGCCAGCAGCCCTCTCACAGGTGACCTAGGCTACACCTTC. This translates into CASSPLTGDLGYTF.

V gene TRBV6-5 combines with J gene TRBJ2-5; tentatively, D is TRBD1 (6 bases). Per the germline V gene, CDR1 is MNHEY and CDR2 is SVGAGI. The CDR3 is made up of 16 amino acids. V was shortened by 0 bases and J by 2 bases, with 13 bases between the two germline ends. For the CDR3, the DNA is TGTGCCAGCAGTTACTCCGGGATGGGGGCACAAGAGACCCAGTACTTC. Residues: CASSYSGMGAQETQYF.